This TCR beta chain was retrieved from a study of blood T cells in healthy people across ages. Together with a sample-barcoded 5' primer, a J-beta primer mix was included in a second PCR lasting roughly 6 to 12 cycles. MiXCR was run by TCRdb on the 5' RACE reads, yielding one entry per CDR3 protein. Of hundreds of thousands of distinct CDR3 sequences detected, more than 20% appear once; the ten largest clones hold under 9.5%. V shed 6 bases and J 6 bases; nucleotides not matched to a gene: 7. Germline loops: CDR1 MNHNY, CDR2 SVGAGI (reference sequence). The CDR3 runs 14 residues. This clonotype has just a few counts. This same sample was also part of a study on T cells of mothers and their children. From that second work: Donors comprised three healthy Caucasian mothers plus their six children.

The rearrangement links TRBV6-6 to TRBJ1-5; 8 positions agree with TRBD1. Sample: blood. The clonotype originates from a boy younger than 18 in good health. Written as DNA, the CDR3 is TGTGCCAGCAGCCCGGACAGGGACGCTCAGCCCCAGCATTTT. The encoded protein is CASSPDRDAQPQHF.